This entry is about one T cell receptor beta chain. Antigen unknown. Only in-frame clones appear in the TCRdb table, and some are missing; sequencing was by immunoSEQ multiplex PCR. The sample records about 34,000 clones, about four fifths being singletons. The sample comes from a study of OX40 agonist ivuxolimab in advanced cancers. Study-wide points: Certain nonresponding patients likewise had low normalized T-cell clonal expansion.

Patients with autoimmune history or systemic immunosuppression were excluded. Losses at the gene ends were 1 base for V and 5 bases for J; bases not matched to a gene: 6. The CDR3 is made up of 16 amino acids. Germline CDR1 MGHRA, CDR2 YSYEKL. This TCR was sampled from an adult with an advanced solid tumor such as melanoma, head and neck, liver or kidney cancer. Sequencing was performed on CD4+ or CD8+ T cells sorted from blood, taken in a trial of the OX40 agonist ivuxolimab. The rearrangement joins TRBV4-1 to TRBJ2-2; the match to TRBD1 covers 8 bases. The CDR3 sequence is CASSQVGRGRTGELFF. Here the CDR3 DNA reads TGCGCCAGCAGCCAAGTGGGCAGGGGGCGAACCGGGGAGCTGTTTTTT.